The 21 T cell receptor beta chains given below trace back to one sample, sequenced in a study of cytomegalovirus exposure and HLA in healthy donors. Vbeta (60) and Jbeta (13) primers were used in the PCR. Here immunoSEQ multiplex PCR was the method, and the copy in TCRdb shows in-frame clones only, minus some. Counted here are 210,000 or so clones, around 85% occurring once; the ten biggest clones make up 0.2% to 0.25%. The sample taken for sequencing was PBMCs. Receptors originate from a girl aged 2 to 9 in good health and CMV-seronegative.

This chain links TRBV2 with TRBJ2-5; no definite D call. The tail of the sequence fits TRBJ2-7 better, so the J call may be wrong. CDR3 size: 11 residues. Germline assignment: CDR1 SNHLY and CDR2 FYNNEI. As DNA, the CDR3 is TGTGCCAGCAGTGGAACCCCCGAGCAGTACTTC. Amino acid sequence: CASSGTPEQYF.

The genes are TRBV1 and TRBJ2-2; TRBD2 is the table's D call, not checked against the DNA. TRBV1 is a recognized pseudogene. The CDR3 is 16 amino acids. CDR3 sequence (DNA): TGCACCAGCAGCCGGACTAGCGGGAGCCTCACCGGGGAGCTGTTTTTT. The encoded protein is CTSSRTSGSLTGELFF.

The chain uses TRBV5-1 and TRBJ1-2; tentative D call: TRBD1 (6 bases). This CDR3 is 16 amino acids long. CDR1 is SGHRS and CDR2 is YFSETQ in the germline V gene. V was cut by 4 bases and J by 2 bases, with 18 bases left in between. The CDR3 DNA follows: TGCGCCAGCAGCCCGACGCCCACACAGGGCAACTATGGCTACACCTTC. As protein: CASSPTPTQGNYGYTF.

The J gene is TRBJ2-1, the V gene TRBV9, with D perhaps TRBD1 (5 bases). The CDR3 is made up of 15 amino acids. CDR1 is SGDLS and CDR2 is YYNGEE in the germline V gene. V was pared by 3 bases and J by 7 bases, with 17 bases between. CDR3: CASSAAGSQWNEQFF. The CDR3 nucleotides are TGTGCCAGCAGCGCGGCAGGGTCCCAGTGGAATGAGCAGTTCTTC.

This clone was counted a few times. Relative to the germline gene, one junction end is altered; a read error may explain this. The DNA for the CDR3 is TGTGCCAGTGGGACAGCCGAACTTGCTAGCAAAACTTTC. This codes for CASGTAELASKTF. The rearrangement joins TRBV19 to TRBJ2-7; 7 positions match TRBD1. Looked up from germline, CDR1 is LNHDA and CDR2 is SQIVND (reference sequence). The CDR3 is 13 amino acids.

V gene TRBV18 combines with J gene TRBJ1-5; the D is unclear. The CDR3 runs to 13 residues. Trimming pared 0 bases from V and 6 bases from J, leaving 6 bases between. The germline CDR1 and CDR2 sequences are KGHSH and LQKENI. The CDR3 loop is CASSPPEGQPQHF. In nucleotides, the CDR3 is TGTGCCAGCTCACCACCTGAGGGTCAGCCCCAGCATTTT.

The V and J genes are TRBV9 and TRBJ1-5, with D possibly TRBD1 on 6 matching bases. V was shortened by 7 bases and J by 0 bases, with 14 bases between the two germline ends. The CDR3 has 15 amino acids. CDR1 is SGDLS and CDR2 is YYNGEE in the germline V gene. This CDR3 is CASLGGDNSNQPQHF. CDR3 nucleotide sequence: TGTGCCAGCCTCGGTGGGGACAATAGCAATCAGCCCCAGCATTTT.

J is TRBJ2-7 and V is TRBV5-5; TRBD2 is a possible D gene (6 bases). V was pared by 5 bases and J by 2 bases, with 14 bases between. The CDR3 runs 14 residues. Germline V gene sequence: CDR1 SGHKS, CDR2 YYEKEE (reference sequence). The CDR3 nucleotides read TGTGCCAGCAGTCAAGCGGGCGACCCCTACGAGCAGTACTTC. Translation: CASSQAGDPYEQYF.

The genes are TRBV5-1 and TRBJ2-1; 9 bases line up with TRBD2. Germline V gene lookup returns CDR1 SGHRS and CDR2 YFSETQ. CDR3 size: 15 residues. With V trimmed by 4 bases and J by 4 bases, 6 bases remained unmatched. The CDR3 nucleotides are TGCGCCAGCAGCCCGACTAGCGGACCTTACAATGAGCAGTTCTTC. It encodes CASSPTSGPYNEQFF. Combining the CDR3 with reference TRBV5-1 and TRBJ2-1 gives the whole variable domain KAGVTQTPRYLIKTRGQQVTLSCSPISGHRSVSWYQQTPGQGLQFLFEYFSETQRNKGNFPGRFSGRQFSNSRSEMNVSTLELGDSALYLCASSPTSGPYNEQFFGPGTRLTVL.

This clone turned up a few times. The chain links TRBV5-6 to TRBJ1-1; 7 nucleotides match TRBD1. CDR3 length equals 15 residues. Trimming took 4 bases from V and 1 from J; bases not matched to a gene: 7. Germline CDR1 SGHDT, CDR2 YYEEEE. The CDR3 DNA is TGTGCCAGCAGCCAAACAGGGGAGTGGAACACTGAAGCTTTCTTT. It translates to CASSQTGEWNTEAFF.

This clone showed up just once. The chain combines TRBV9 with TRBJ1-2, with 9 bases identical to TRBD1. CDR3 length: 14 amino acids. Trimming at V came to 3 bases and at J to 7 bases, leaving 7 bases not matched to a gene. CDR1 and CDR2 (germline): SGDLS, YYNGEE. DNA of the CDR3: TGTGCCAGCAGCGGGGACAGGGTGGATTCTGGCTACACCTTC. It specifies CASSGDRVDSGYTF.

In its sample, this clone was seen a few times. This chain uses TRBV19 with TRBJ1-5; D unclear. The germline V gene has CDR1 LNHDA and CDR2 SQIVND (reference sequence). V lost 3 bases, J lost 7 bases, and 7 bases lay in between. The CDR3 has 12 amino acids. CDR3 sequence: CASSIPRQPQHF. CDR3 in DNA: TGTGCCAGTAGTATCCCTAGGCAGCCCCAGCATTTT.

This sequence joins TRBV11-2 and TRBJ2-1; TRBD2 matches 8 bases. The CDR3 has 16 amino acids. Trimming took 5 bases from V and 0 from J; bases not matched to a gene: 6. Germline lookup yields CDR1 SGHAT and CDR2 FQNNGV. The CDR3: CASSPLAGSSYNEQFF. CDR3 nucleotides: TGTGCCAGCAGCCCATTAGCGGGAAGCTCCTACAATGAGCAGTTCTTC. Variable domain in full (rest from reference TRBV11-2 and TRBJ2-1): EAGVAQSPRYKIIEKRQSVAFWCNPISGHATLYWYQQILGQGPKLLIQFQNNGVVDDSQLPKDRFSAERLKGVDSTLKIQPAKLEDSAVYLCASSPLAGSSYNEQFFGPGTRLTVL.

The rearrangement joins TRBV19 to TRBJ2-1; TRBD2 matches 9 bases. With 10 bases clipped from V and 0 bases from J, the junction kept 4 bases outside the gene matches. CDR1 LNHDA and CDR2 SQIVND come from the germline V gene (reference sequence). CDR3 length: 14 residues. CDR3 in amino acids: CATDSGGSYNEQFF. The CDR3 DNA sequence: TGTGCCACCGATAGCGGGGGCTCCTACAATGAGCAGTTCTTC. The entire variable domain, with the rest obtained from reference TRBV19 and TRBJ2-1, is as follows: DGGITQSPKYLFRKEGQNVTLSCEQNLNHDAMYWYRQDPGQGLRLIYYSQIVNDFQKGDIAEGYSVSREKKESFPLTVTSAQKNPTAFYLCATDSGGSYNEQFFGPGTRLTVL.

The chain is built from TRBV19 and TRBJ2-7, with 10 bases lining up with TRBD2. CDR1 is LNHDA and CDR2 is SQIVND in the germline V gene (reference sequence). The CDR3 spans 15 residues. V dropped 3 bases and J dropped 0; count of bases not matched to a gene: 2. The CDR3 DNA sequence: TGTGCCAGTAGTATTACTAGCGGGGCCTCCTACGAGCAGTACTTC. Translating gives CASSITSGASYEQYF.

This chain connects TRBV6-1 to TRBJ1-5; D not resolved. Trimming cost V 7 bases and J 5 bases, with 9 bases left between them. Germline V gene data show CDR1 as MNHNS and CDR2 as SASEGT. This CDR3 spans 12 amino acids. CDR3 amino acids: CASKSLDQPQHF. Written as DNA, the CDR3 is TGTGCCAGCAAGAGTTTAGATCAGCCCCAGCATTTT.

The chain is built from TRBV5-1 and TRBJ1-4; 11 nucleotides match TRBD1. With 4 bases clipped from V and 4 bases from J, the junction kept 9 bases outside the gene matches. This CDR3 has 17 amino acids. CDR1 SGHRS and CDR2 YFSETQ come from the germline V gene. This CDR3 is CASSDGQGAVGNEKLFF. CDR3 DNA sequence: TGCGCCAGCAGCGATGGACAGGGGGCAGTCGGTAATGAAAAACTGTTTTTT.

The chain uses TRBV27 and TRBJ2-7; the D gene is possibly TRBD1 (5 bases). Germline V gene data show CDR1 as MNHEY and CDR2 as SMNVEV (reference sequence). V was shortened by 6 bases and J by 6 bases, with 15 bases between the two germline ends. The CDR3 runs to 13 residues. The CDR3 DNA sequence: TGTGCCAGCAGGGTCTATGACAGTGTCGAGCAGTACTTC. As protein: CASRVYDSVEQYF.

The chain joins TRBV5-5 to TRBJ2-5; D is perhaps TRBD2 (7 bases). The J call could be wrong; TRBJ2-7 is a better fit for the DNA end. Looked up from germline, CDR1 is SGHKS and CDR2 is YYEKEE (reference sequence). CDR3 length: 16 amino acids. The CDR3 here is CASSQRGAGAPYEQYF. CDR3 nucleotides: TGTGCCAGCAGCCAAAGGGGGGCGGGGGCTCCCTACGAGCAGTACTTC.

The V call is TRBV15, the J call TRBJ1-1; D gene unclear. The ends were cut back, 0 bases at V and 1 base at J, with 9 bases in the middle. Germline values: CDR1 LNHNV, CDR2 YYDKDF (reference sequence). The length of the CDR3 is 15 residues. The CDR3 reads CATSREQLKNTEAFF. For the CDR3, the DNA is TGTGCCACCAGCAGAGAACAACTAAAGAACACTGAAGCTTTCTTT.

J is TRBJ1-4 and V is TRBV19, with 9 bases that match TRBD1. The CDR3 length is 13 residues. The junction had 6 bases not matched to a gene; V was cut back by 5 bases and J by 11 bases. Per the germline V gene, CDR1 is LNHDA and CDR2 is SQIVND (reference sequence). This CDR3 reads CASSPRDRAKLFF. CDR3 nucleotide sequence: TGTGCCAGTAGTCCCAGGGACAGGGCGAAACTGTTTTTT.